This entry concerns a single TCR beta chain. The data are from a study of T-cell reconstitution after alpha-beta-depleted transplantation in children. This CDR3 has 12 amino acids. V gave up 2 bases and J gave up 7 bases, with 9 bases separating them. Unique molecular identifiers were incorporated when the TCRbeta library was constructed. TCRdb called the PCR reads again in MiXCR, with one record for every CDR3 protein. The sample contains almost 500,000 distinct CDR3 sequences, roughly an eighth of which appear only once. The genes are TRBV12-3 or TRBV12-4 and TRBJ2-7, with D unclear. Sequences were derived from PBMCs from the stem cell graft donor, sampled from the stem cell graft. This TCR derives from a human donor who donated a stem cell graft to a child with combined immunodeficiency. Here the CDR3 DNA reads TGTGCCAGCAGTTTATCTGGGGTGGAGCAGTACTTC. Translated, it gives CASSLSGVEQYF.